The sequence of this T cell receptor beta chain was determined in a study of shared clonotypes between healthy human individuals. Study-level information: Per donor, three plates held CD4 naive cells, three held CD4 memory, two held CD8 naive and one held CD8 memory.

Donors were healthy HIV-negative adults without recent acute infections or vaccinations. It was into CD45RA+ naive and CD45RA-negative memory subsets that the CD4+ cells were split. The protocol was immunoSEQ multiplex PCR, while the TCRdb copy is restricted to in-frame clones and leaves out a portion. The data contain 2,100,000 or so clones, about 94% of them seen just once; the ten biggest clones take up roughly 0.13%. Trimming shortened V by 5 bases and J by 0 bases, and 15 bases separated the two germline ends. Germline V CDR1 and CDR2: SGHRS, YFSETQ. The CDR3 covers 15 residues. The receptor's source is a man in his late teens or twenties in good health. This chain joins TRBV5-1 and TRBJ2-7, with D possibly being TRBD2 (6 bases). Sequencing input: naive CD4+ T cells sorted from blood. The subset: CD45RA+ positively selected. The CDR3 sequence: CASSLTGLDSYEQYF. Here the CDR3 DNA reads TGCGCCAGCAGTCTCACGGGACTCGACTCCTACGAGCAGTACTTC.